This T cell receptor beta chain was found in a study (dated by TCRdb to the mid-2010s). Background for the entire study: Whether tumor-infiltrating Tregs in breast cancer are recruited from blood Tregs or converted in situ from other CD4+ T cell subsets was tested. The investigation overall reported the following: The greatest overlap of tumor-infiltrating Treg TCR alpha and beta sequences was with tumor naive CD4+ T cells, followed next by blood naive CD4+ T cells. The validation in the larger cohort was limited to a single TCR beta V-J rearrangement instead of whole repertoires. Tumor memory CD4+ T cell TCR gene usage was found to cluster with blood and lymph node memory CD4+ cells and with lymph node naive CD4+ cells.

Full-length TCR variable regions were amplified by 5' RACE PCR with constant-region reverse primers, and semi-nested PCR with Nested Universal Primer A was subsequently performed. Using the ReliaPrep RNA Cell Miniprep System, total RNA was extracted, and the SMARTer RACE 5'/3' Kit was then used to reverse transcribe the RNA into 5'RACE-ready cDNA. Multiplex adaptors were used to barcode full-length TCR alpha and beta libraries, and the barcoded libraries were sequenced on an Illumina MiSeq. On the study's bioinformatics: For each of nine subset-tissue groups, sequencing data from the five patients were combined, and the groups were compared by unsupervised clustering of TCR gene usage. The Morisita-Horn index was used to calculate repertoire similarity, with shared sequences weighted by how much each contributed to each repertoire. TCRdb trimmed the raw reads at Q25, called clones with MiXCR and kept productive beta chains. When rows share a CDR3 protein, they turn into one entry using the most common DNA and genes. The V and J calls here are based on TCRdb, not the publication. This sample gives tens of thousands of distinct CDR3 sequences in total; 25% to 30% of them show up just once. Approximately 2.2% of the sample rests with the top ten.

V is pared back by 1 base and J by 1 base, with 5 bases lying between the germline termini. The CDR3, cysteine through phenylalanine, is 14 amino acids long. Kept here is only the CDR3 DNA, which spans 42 bases and is read in frame from base 1. CD4+CD25+CD127-/low cells were isolated as Tregs. Tregs, naive and memory CD4+ T cells from tumor, blood and ipsilateral draining lymph nodes of five breast cancer patients underwent full-length TCR alpha and beta sequencing. Tumor tissue and lymph nodes from ipsilateral axillary dissection were perfused with PBS, minced and digested with collagenase I and hyaluronidase. A purity exceeding 90% was confirmed by FACS for the sorted cell populations. This clonotype appeared a few times. Which antigen it targets is not known. Base qualities are missing; no much larger clone stands one base away.

This TCR was recovered from a female donor with breast cancer. The specimen was tumor-infiltrating Tregs sorted from the breast tumor. This sequence uses TRBV12-3 or TRBV12-4 and TRBJ1-3; the D gene lacks a confident call. The nucleotide sequence is TGTGCCAGCAGTTTAGTGGCGTCTGGAAACACCATATATTTT. Translated, this gives CASSLVASGNTIYF.